This T cell receptor (beta chain) is drawn from a study of PD-1 blockade in classical Hodgkin lymphoma. Repertoires were generated with immunoSEQ multiplex PCR, while TCRdb's copy carries only in-frame clones and drops some. The sample shows almost 100,000 clones, roughly 89% of them seen only once. Following autologous stem cell transplantation, relapse occurred in every patient, and exposure to brentuximab vedotin varied. The CDR3 loop spans 13 amino acids. Per the germline V gene, CDR1 is MDHEN and CDR2 is SYDVKM. Deletions cut 2 bases from V and 4 bases from J, with 8 bases between. The sequenced sample was peripheral blood mononuclear cells (PBMCs), obtained at baseline. V gene TRBV28 combines with J gene TRBJ1-2; D call uncertain. This receptor was taken from a human donor with classical Hodgkin lymphoma. CDR3 sequence reads: CASSLGIVYGYTF. The CDR3 bases are TGTGCCAGCAGTTTAGGGATAGTCTATGGCTACACCTTC.